Each of the 21 T cell receptor beta chains below was sequenced from the same sample in a study of breast tumors, draining lymph nodes, adjacent tissues. From the multiplex PCR reads, TCRdb called clonotypes with MiXCR, one entry per CDR3 protein. Among more than 20,000 distinct CDR3 sequences, 60% to 75% were seen once, and the ten largest hold roughly a quarter. The sample taken for sequencing was tumor-adjacent breast tissue. The receptors here all came from a female donor with breast cancer. Some clones in this sample may be carry-over from other donors' samples.

V is TRBV5-1 and J is TRBJ2-7, with D perhaps matching TRBD1 or TRBD2 (5 bases each). Deletions cut 2 bases from V and 3 bases from J, with 6 bases between. This CDR3 region has 12 residues. The germline V gene encodes CDR1 SGHRS and CDR2 YFSETQ. CDR3 sequence reads: CASSFGGYEQYF. The DNA for the CDR3 is TGCGCCAGCAGCTTTGGGGGCTACGAGCAGTACTTC.

V usage is TRBV6-5 and J usage is TRBJ1-6; no definite D call. Germline V CDR1 and CDR2: MNHEY, SVGAGI. This CDR3 spans 12 amino acids. V was shortened by 4 bases and J by 10 bases, with 8 bases between the two germline ends. CDR3 loop: CASSSLSSPLHF. The DNA for the CDR3 is TGTGCCAGCAGTTCCCTTTCCTCACCCCTCCACTTT.

This chain links TRBV20-1 with TRBJ2-7; TRBD1 might be the D (5 bases). Trimming shortened V by 0 bases and J by 3 bases, and 6 bases separated the two germline ends. Germline CDR1 and CDR2: DFQATT and SNEGSKA (reference sequence). The CDR3 is 12 residues long. The CDR3: CSAREGHYEQYF. CDR3 in DNA: TGCAGTGCTAGAGAAGGACACTACGAGCAGTACTTC.

The chain uses TRBV7-9 and TRBJ1-2, with 7 bases lining up with TRBD1. Germline V gene lookup returns CDR1 SEHNR and CDR2 FQNEAQ (reference sequence). Unmatched junction bases numbered 12, after V lost 0 bases and J lost 8 bases. The CDR3 is 16 residues long. The CDR3 region has the DNA TGTGCCAGCAGCTTAGCGGGGTCGGTCAGGGGGAAAGGCTACACCTTC. Protein product: CASSLAGSVRGKGYTF.

DNA of the CDR3: TGTGCCAGCAGTTACGAGCGGGAGAGCGACAATGAGCAGTTCTTC. As protein: CASSYERESDNEQFF. The V call is TRBV6-6, the J call TRBJ2-1, with 8 positions matching TRBD2. The CDR3 consists of 15 residues. The J segment lost 5 bases and the V segment lost 2 bases, leaving 5 bases of the junction unmatched. The germline gives CDR1 MNHNY, CDR2 SVGAGI (reference sequence).

This clonotype is labeled medium-sized. The gene calls are TRBV19 and TRBJ1-6; maybe TRBD1 (6 bases). This CDR3 spans 14 amino acids. Between the trimmed V and J ends, which lost 10 bases and 8 bases, there was a span of 18 bases. Germline CDR1 and CDR2: LNHDA and SQIVND (reference sequence). For the CDR3, the DNA is TGTGCCACCAATGGGGACACTGAACATTCACCCCTCCACTTT. Translated: CATNGDTEHSPLHF.

This clonotype was picked up one time. This chain uses TRBV20-1 with TRBJ2-1, with a possible D match to TRBD2 (5 bases). The CDR3 length is 15 residues. Trimming left V 5 bases short and J 0 bases short, with 14 bases between. Germline V CDR1 and CDR2: DFQATT, SNEGSKA (reference sequence). This chain's CDR3 is CSADRGPRSYNEQFF. The CDR3 region has the DNA TGCAGTGCTGATAGAGGGCCACGCTCCTACAATGAGCAGTTCTTC.

The V and J genes are TRBV11-3 and TRBJ2-2, with D uncertain. The length of the CDR3 is 13 residues. Germline values: CDR1 SGHNT, CDR2 YENEEA. The germline V and J ends were trimmed by 1 base and 4 bases, with 4 bases remaining between them. The CDR3 spells CASSLVGTGELFF. In DNA form, the CDR3 reads TGTGCCAGCAGCTTAGTGGGCACCGGGGAGCTGTTTTTT.

The rearrangement joins TRBV5-1 to TRBJ2-3, with TRBD2 matching over 10 bases. The CDR3 sequence is 19 residues long. The V gene end was trimmed by 1 base and the J gene end by 2 bases; junction bases not matched to a gene: 13. CDR1 is SGHRS and CDR2 is YFSETQ in the germline V gene. In DNA, the CDR3 is TGCGCCAGCAGCTTGTTATTCCCTAGCGGGAGTCGGGTCACAGATACGCAGTATTTT. Protein sequence: CASSLLFPSGSRVTDTQYF.

The chain employs TRBV12-3 or TRBV12-4 and TRBJ2-3; D is possibly TRBD2 (7 bases). The CDR3 runs to 15 residues. Trimming took off 7 bases at V and 1 base at J, with 15 bases between the two ends. In nucleotides, the CDR3 is TGTGCCAGCACCAGGGGAGGGCCGGGCACAGATACGCAGTATTTT. Amino acids: CASTRGGPGTDTQYF.

This sequence joins TRBV5-1 and TRBJ2-6, with D perhaps TRBD1 or TRBD2 (5 bases each). The CDR3 runs to 16 residues. The V gene's germline CDR1 is SGHRS and CDR2 YFSETQ. Trimming took 0 bases from V and 0 from J, leaving 7 bases between them. The CDR3 DNA reads as TGCGCCAGCAGCTTGGTTGGGGGCTCTGGGGCCAACGTCCTGACTTTC. Its translation: CASSLVGGSGANVLTF.

In its sample, this clonotype is medium-sized. J is TRBJ1-2 and V is TRBV19, with 9 bases matching TRBD1. V was pared by 6 bases and J by 0 bases, with 5 bases of the junction left unmatched. Germline CDR1 LNHDA, CDR2 SQIVND (reference sequence). The CDR3 has 15 residues. CDR3 protein: CASRTNRGPNYGYTF. The CDR3 bases are TGTGCCAGTAGGACCAACAGGGGGCCTAACTATGGCTACACCTTC.

This clonotype was seen more than once but under ten times. This chain links TRBV20-1 with TRBJ1-6; TRBD1 might be the D (5 bases). Germline CDR1 and CDR2: DFQATT and SNEGSKA (reference sequence). The V end lost 0 bases, the J end lost 9 bases, and 12 bases lay between the germline ends. The CDR3 extends over 14 amino acids. The CDR3 DNA reads TGCAGTGCTAGAGATTGGCAGGGCGGTTCACCCCTCCACTTT. This translates into CSARDWQGGSPLHF.

This clonotype was observed once. The genes are TRBV2 and TRBJ2-3; D is undetermined. Trimming took 2 bases from V and 1 from J, leaving 10 bases between them. The CDR3 has 15 amino acids. CDR1 and CDR2 from the germline V gene are SNHLY and FYNNEI. The CDR3, as DNA: TGTGCCAGCAGTGAATCCCCCCTCGGCACAGATACGCAGTATTTT. Its translation: CASSESPLGTDTQYF. Full variable domain (outside the CDR3, taken from reference TRBV2 and TRBJ2-3): EPEVTQTPSHQVTQMGQEVILRCVPISNHLYFYWYRQILGQKVEFLVSFYNNEISEKSEIFDDQFSVERPDGSNFTLKIRSTKLEDSAMYFCASSESPLGTDTQYFGPGTRLTVL.

This chain uses TRBV5-1 with TRBJ2-3; D possibly corresponds to TRBD1 (5 bases). V lost 6 bases and J lost 0, with 11 bases in between. Germline V CDR1 and CDR2: SGHRS, YFSETQ. The CDR3 runs to 14 residues. The CDR3 nucleotides are TGCGCCAGCACGCTAGGGGTCAGCACAGATACGCAGTATTTT. Translation: CASTLGVSTDTQYF.

The chain carries TRBV20-1 and TRBJ2-1; D may be TRBD1 or TRBD2 (6 bases each). Germline CDR1 DFQATT, CDR2 SNEGSKA (reference sequence). Trimming cost V 0 bases and J 5 bases, with 17 bases left between them. CDR3 length equals 16 residues. CDR3: CSARDARGVHHNEQFF. The DNA for the CDR3 is TGCAGTGCTAGAGATGCGAGGGGGGTGCATCACAATGAGCAGTTCTTC.

The chain uses TRBV6-1 and TRBJ2-1; perhaps TRBD1 as D (7 bases). Trimming stripped 0 bases from V and 4 bases from J, with 10 bases between. The CDR3 has 15 residues. The germline V gene has CDR1 MNHNS and CDR2 SASEGT. In DNA form, the CDR3 reads TGTGCCAGCAGTGAAGCGCAGGGGGGATACAATGAGCAGTTCTTC. Its protein product is CASSEAQGGYNEQFF.

The V gene is TRBV24-1, the J gene TRBJ2-3; D is perhaps TRBD1 (5 bases). CDR3 size: 15 residues. The ends were cut back, 4 bases at V and 2 bases at J, with 12 bases in the middle. From germline, CDR1 is KGHDR and CDR2 SFDVKD. This CDR3 reads CATSDRATVTDTQYF. CDR3 in DNA: TGTGCCACCAGTGACCGGGCGACAGTCACAGATACGCAGTATTTT.

This chain links TRBV20-1 with TRBJ1-5; D gene ambiguous. V lost 5 bases to trimming and J lost 6 bases, with 20 bases between them. CDR3 size: 15 residues. In germline, CDR1 is DFQATT, CDR2 SNEGSKA (reference sequence). CDR3 nucleotide sequence: TGCAGTGCTGGAGCTTCGTGGCGATCTGGTCAGCCCCAGCATTTT. It encodes CSAGASWRSGQPQHF.

This clonotype has at least ten counts. This chain joins TRBV28 and TRBJ1-6, with D hard to call. CDR3 length: 16 residues. The germline gives CDR1 MDHEN, CDR2 SYDVKM. The V end lost 5 bases, the J end lost 4 bases, and 15 bases lay between the germline ends. CDR3 sequence (DNA): TGTGCCAGCAGTCCAACGATAGGGCAATATAATTCACCCCTCCACTTT. This gives the protein CASSPTIGQYNSPLHF.

This clonotype was counted many times. The V gene is TRBV20-1, the J gene TRBJ2-5; perhaps D is TRBD1 or TRBD2 (5 bases each). CDR3 size: 15 residues. Germline V lookup: CDR1 DFQATT, CDR2 SNEGSKA (reference sequence). V gave up 0 bases and J gave up 5 bases, with 16 bases separating them. CDR3 nucleotides: TGCAGTGCTAGAGAATGGGGGAGTCTAGCCGAGACCCAGTACTTC. Amino acids: CSAREWGSLAETQYF.